This T cell receptor (beta chain) comes out of a study of early T cells in non-severe SARS-CoV-2 infection. For the study at large: Bulk RNA taken from unsorted whole blood was sequenced, leaving chains unpaired. Study conclusions and caveats: CD4 and private specificities were missed by VDJdb matching, which favored anti-spike CD8 responses.

This clonotype was counted between two and nine times. Its target is not known. Unique molecular identifiers (one per individual cDNA molecule) were attached. TCRdb re-called the 5' RACE reads through MiXCR, storing one row per CDR3 protein. The sample lists some 62,000 distinct CDR3 sequences, 8.5% to 9.5% occurring once. Trimming cost V 3 bases and J 16 bases; bases outside gene matches: 7. The germline V gene has CDR1 SNHLY and CDR2 FYNNEI. The CDR3 is made up of 13 amino acids. This TCR was recovered from an adult who was a healthcare worker with PCR-confirmed SARS-CoV-2 infection or an uninfected control (not recorded which). Sequencing was performed on whole blood. The rearrangement uses TRBV2 and TRBJ2-1; 12 nucleotides match TRBD2. The DNA of the CDR3 is TGTGCCAGCAGTGAGAATCTAGCGGGGGGGCTCTTCTTC. Its protein product is CASSENLAGGLFF. The full variable domain, in which reference TRBV2 and TRBJ2-1 provide the parts outside the CDR3, is EPEVTQTPSHQVTQMGQEVILRCVPISNHLYFYWYRQILGQKVEFLVSFYNNEISEKSEIFDDQFSVERPDGSNFTLKIRSTKLEDSAMYFCASSENLAGGLFFGPGTRLTVL.